This T cell receptor (beta chain) was sequenced for a study of spatial heterogeneity in lung cancer. Study summary: Each distinct TCR and UMI combination averaged more than ten appearances in raw reads.

In the library, each TCR cDNA molecule bore its own unique molecular identifier. TCRdb recomputed calls from the 5' RACE reads with MiXCR, one row per CDR3 protein. The sample holds more than 10,000 distinct CDR3 sequences, 3% to 4.5% seen once. Germline V lookup: CDR1 SGHDT, CDR2 YYEEEE. V dropped 0 bases and J dropped 6 bases, with 6 bases sitting between them. The CDR3 loop spans 12 amino acids. Specified time point: sample taken at primary tumor resection. Donors were 72 untreated early-stage non-small cell lung cancer patients. From tumor, nontumor lung or frozen PBMC, whole RNA was taken unsorted for sequencing.

The starting material was PBMCs, obtained at surgery. The chain links TRBV5-6 to TRBJ1-2; D call uncertain. The receptor's source is a male donor with early-stage non-small cell lung cancer. Here the CDR3 reads CASSLVQNGYTF. As DNA, the CDR3 is TGTGCCAGCAGCTTGGTGCAGAATGGCTACACCTTC.